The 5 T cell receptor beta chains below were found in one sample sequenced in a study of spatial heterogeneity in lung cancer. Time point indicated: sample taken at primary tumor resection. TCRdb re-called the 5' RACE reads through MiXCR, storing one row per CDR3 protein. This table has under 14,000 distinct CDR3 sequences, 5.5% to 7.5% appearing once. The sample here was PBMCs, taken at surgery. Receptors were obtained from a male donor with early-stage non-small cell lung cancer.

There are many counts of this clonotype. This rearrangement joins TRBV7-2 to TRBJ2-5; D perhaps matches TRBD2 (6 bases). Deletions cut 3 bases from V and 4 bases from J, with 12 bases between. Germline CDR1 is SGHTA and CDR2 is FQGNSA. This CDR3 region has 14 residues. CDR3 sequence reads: CASSLALAGETQYF. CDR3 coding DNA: TGTGCCAGCAGCTTGGCACTAGCAGGAGAGACCCAGTACTTC.

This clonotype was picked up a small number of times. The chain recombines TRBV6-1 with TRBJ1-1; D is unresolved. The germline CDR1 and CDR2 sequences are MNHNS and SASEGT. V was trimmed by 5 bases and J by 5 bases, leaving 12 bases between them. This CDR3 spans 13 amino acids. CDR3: CASSTFPGTEAFF. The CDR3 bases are TGTGCCAGCAGTACCTTCCCGGGAACTGAAGCTTTCTTT.

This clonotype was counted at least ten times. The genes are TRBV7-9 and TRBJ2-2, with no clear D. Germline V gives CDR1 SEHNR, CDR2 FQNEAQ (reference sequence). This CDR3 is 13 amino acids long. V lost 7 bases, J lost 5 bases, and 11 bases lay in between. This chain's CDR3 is CASTTYSTGELFF. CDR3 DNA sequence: TGTGCCAGCACCACCTATTCAACCGGGGAGCTGTTTTTT.

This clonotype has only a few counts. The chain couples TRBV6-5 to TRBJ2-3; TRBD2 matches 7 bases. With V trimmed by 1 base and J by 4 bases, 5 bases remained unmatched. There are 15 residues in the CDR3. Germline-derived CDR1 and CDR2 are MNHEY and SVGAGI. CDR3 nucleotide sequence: TGTGCCAGCAGTTACTGGGGCGGGAGTGCAGATACGCAGTATTTT. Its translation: CASSYWGGSADTQYF.

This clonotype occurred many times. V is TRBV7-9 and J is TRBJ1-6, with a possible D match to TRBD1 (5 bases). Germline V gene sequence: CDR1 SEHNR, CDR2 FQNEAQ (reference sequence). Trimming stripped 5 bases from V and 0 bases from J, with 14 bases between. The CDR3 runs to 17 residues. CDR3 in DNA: TGTGCCAGCAGCCGAGCCAGGGTTAGCTCCTATAATTCACCCCTCCACTTT. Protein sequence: CASSRARVSSYNSPLHF.